This T cell receptor (beta chain) was recorded in a study of human T cells and chemical hapten exposure. CDR1 and CDR2 (germline): SGHRS, YFSETQ. This CDR3 spans 16 amino acids. After removal of 6 bases from V and 5 bases from J, the junction contained 12 bases not matched to a gene. Time point noted: patch test 3, about 24 weeks after DPC sensitization. Treatment noted: therapeutic diphenylcyclopropenone sensitization with weekly scalp DPC. It was unfractionated whole blood from which total RNA was extracted. The library tagged individual cDNA molecules with unique molecular identifiers. TCRdb reprocessed the RACE reads with MiXCR, giving one entry per CDR3 protein. The table has more than 100,000 distinct CDR3 sequences, around 10% seen once.

V usage is TRBV5-1 and J usage is TRBJ2-2; 8 nucleotides line up with TRBD1. The source is a woman between 50 and 59 years old with alopecia areata. Some clones in this sample may be carry-over from other donors' samples. Sample: whole blood, taken in connection with sensitization to the hapten diphenylcyclopropenone (DPC). CDR3 sequence: CASTSSKDRATGELFF. The CDR3 DNA follows: TGCGCCAGCACGTCATCCAAGGACAGGGCAACCGGGGAGCTGTTTTTT. The full variable domain, rest sourced from reference TRBV5-1 and TRBJ2-2, is KAGVTQTPRYLIKTRGQQVTLSCSPISGHRSVSWYQQTPGQGLQFLFEYFSETQRNKGNFPGRFSGRQFSNSRSEMNVSTLELGDSALYLCASTSSKDRATGELFFGEGSRLTVL.